This TCR beta chain emerged from a study of sequential checkpoint blockade in melanoma. Study-level background: First-line arms were nivolumab then ipilimumab, or the reverse, randomized 1:1. After nivolumab or ipilimumab alone, twenty-two patients had week-13 rebiopsies. TCRbeta immunosequencing was performed on DNA from over 90 pretreatment melanoma tumor samples. Overall study findings and caveats: Mutational load did not correlate with tumor T-cell fraction or clonality.

The treatment is: randomized to nivolumab then ipilimumab (arm A) or the reverse (arm B). The V and J ends lost 5 bases and 4 bases, in that order; junction bases with no gene match: 10. The CDR3 extends over 15 amino acids. CDR1 is SGHNT and CDR2 is YENEEA in the germline V gene. Assay: immunoSEQ multiplex PCR; the TCRdb copy retains only in-frame clones and omits some. Among some 10,000 clones, about 27% were seen once, and the ten largest hold about 24%. This clone was observed many times. Its specificity is not known. The source of this sequence is a human donor with melanoma. The gene calls are TRBV11-3 and TRBJ2-5, with 7 bases fitting TRBD2. Sequencing used tumor tissue (inferred from file names), obtained from a patient given nivolumab and ipilimumab in sequence. CDR3 region: CASSLGLEGGETQYF. The DNA of the CDR3 is TGTGCCAGCAGCCTCGGACTAGAAGGTGGAGAGACCCAGTACTTC.